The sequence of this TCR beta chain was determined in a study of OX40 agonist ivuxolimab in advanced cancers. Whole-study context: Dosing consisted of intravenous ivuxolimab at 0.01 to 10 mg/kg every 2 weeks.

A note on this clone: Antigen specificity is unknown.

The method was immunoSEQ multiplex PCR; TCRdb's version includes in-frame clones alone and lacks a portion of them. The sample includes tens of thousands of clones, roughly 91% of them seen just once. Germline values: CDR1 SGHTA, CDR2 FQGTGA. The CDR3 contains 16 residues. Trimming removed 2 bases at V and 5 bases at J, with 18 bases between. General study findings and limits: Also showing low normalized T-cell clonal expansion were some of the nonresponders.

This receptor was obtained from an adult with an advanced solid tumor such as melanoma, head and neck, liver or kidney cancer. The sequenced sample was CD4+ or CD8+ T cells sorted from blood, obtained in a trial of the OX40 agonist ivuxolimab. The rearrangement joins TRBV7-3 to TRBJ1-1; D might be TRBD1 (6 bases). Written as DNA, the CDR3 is TGTGCCAGCAGCTTACAAGGACACGGTAGGGGGACTGAAGCTTTCTTT. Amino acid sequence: CASSLQGHGRGTEAFF.